These 32 T cell receptor beta chains originate from one sample sequenced in a study of tumor-infiltrating lymphocytes in oesophageal squamous cell carcinoma. TCRdb reprocessed the PCR reads via MiXCR and lists one record per CDR3 protein. Here the sample spans fewer than 15,000 distinct CDR3 sequences, about half being singletons. Sequencing input: blood. All receptors derive from a female donor with esophageal squamous cell carcinoma.

This clonotype was observed at least ten times. A much larger clone is a single base away; this may be a read error. The V gene is TRBV7-2, the J gene TRBJ2-1; 8 nucleotides agree with TRBD1. The DNA end is more similar to TRBJ2-7, so the J call may be wrong. Germline-derived CDR1 and CDR2 are SGHTA and FQGNSA. The CDR3 has 15 residues. This CDR3 reads CASSLRTGKHNEQYF. The CDR3, as DNA: TGTGCCAGCAGCTTAAGGACAGGGAAGCACAATGAGCAGTACTTC.

This clonotype was observed once. The chain combines TRBV27 with TRBJ2-1, with unresolved D. Looked up from germline, CDR1 is MNHEY and CDR2 is SMNVEV (reference sequence). The V and J ends lost 6 bases and 0 bases respectively, with 18 bases between them. CDR3 size: 17 residues. This CDR3 reads CASSPGYSPFSYNEQFF. As DNA, the CDR3 is TGTGCCAGCAGCCCGGGCTATTCCCCCTTCTCCTACAATGAGCAGTTCTTC.

The CDR3 bases are TGTGCCAGCAGCTTATTGGCGCCCCTGAGCTCTGGGGCCAACGTCCTGACTTTC. Encoded protein: CASSLLAPLSSGANVLTF. V gene TRBV7-6 combines with J gene TRBJ2-6; D call uncertain. V was shortened by 2 bases and J by 0 bases, with 14 bases between the two germline ends. The CDR3 is made up of 18 amino acids. Germline values: CDR1 SGHVS, CDR2 FNYEAQ.

Concerning this clonotype itself: Because the CDR3 is missing its conserved closing phenylalanine or tryptophan, this is likely a read error. The DNA is omitted, as the CDR3 cannot be located on it reliably, and the CDR3 follows TCRdb's listing. The V gene is TRBV28, the J gene TRBJ2-1; no DNA check was done on the table's D call, TRBD2. 17 amino acids form the CDR3, both terminal residues included. The germline V gene encodes CDR1 MDHEN and CDR2 SYDVKM. This chain's CDR3 is CASKTGLGLYNEQYFGS.

By sample fraction, this clonotype is medium-sized. V usage is TRBV24-1 and J usage is TRBJ2-1; TRBD1 or TRBD2 may be the D gene (5 bases each). The CDR3 sequence is 18 residues long. Trimming stripped 4 bases from V and 0 bases from J, with 18 bases between. CDR1 and CDR2 (germline): KGHDR, SFDVKD. This CDR3 reads CATSDASAGAGSYNEQFF. CDR3 nucleotides: TGTGCCACCAGTGACGCCTCTGCCGGGGCGGGCTCCTACAATGAGCAGTTCTTC.

In its sample, this clonotype ranks as large. Germline is not matched at one junction end, which may reflect a read error. The gene calls are TRBV7-7 and TRBJ2-3; 14 bases agree with TRBD2. CDR1 SSHAT and CDR2 FNYEAQ come from the germline V gene (reference sequence). This CDR3 spans 15 amino acids. CDR3 bases: TGTGCTAGCAGCCGACTAGCGGGGGGGGTAGATACGCAGTATTTT. Translation gives CASSRLAGGVDTQYF.

This clonotype came up once. One junction end disagrees with the germline gene, perhaps due to a read error. The chain couples TRBV6-8 to TRBJ1-6, with TRBD1 matching 11 bases. This CDR3 region has 16 residues. Per germline, CDR1 MNHGY and CDR2 SAAAGT. The CDR3: CASSKNPGQGDSPLHF. The CDR3 DNA is TGCGCCAGCAGTAAAAATCCGGGACAGGGGGATTCACCCCTCCACTTT.

V and J are TRBV12-3 or TRBV12-4 and TRBJ2-5; either TRBD1 or TRBD2 may supply D (5 bases each). The J call is doubtful: the DNA matches TRBJ2-1 better. The CDR3 is 15 amino acids. CDR3 nucleotide sequence: TGTGCCAGCAGTGCCACTAGTGGGGGACACAATGAGCAGTTCTTC. Translating it yields CASSATSGGHNEQFF.

By sample share, this clonotype is medium-sized (0.01 to 0.1%). Written as DNA, the CDR3 is TGTGCCAGCACCATCGGACGGGGGGCATCGGTTGGCAATCAGCCCCAGCATTTT. Translating it yields CASTIGRGASVGNQPQHF. The chain recombines TRBV7-8 with TRBJ1-5; possible D gene TRBD1, 6 bases. Deletions cut 7 bases from V and 2 bases from J, with 24 bases between. The germline V gene encodes CDR1 SGHVS and CDR2 FQNEAQ. The CDR3 loop spans 18 amino acids.

By frequency in the sample, this clonotype is medium-sized (0.01 to 0.1%). The chain uses TRBV12-3 or TRBV12-4 and TRBJ1-2, with 7 bases fitting TRBD1. This CDR3 is 16 amino acids long. V trimming: 4 bases; J trimming: 4 bases; junction bases outside the gene matches: 12. In DNA, the CDR3 is TGTGCCAGCAGTTCGAGGGGACAGTCACTCTCCTATGGCTACACCTTC. This encodes CASSSRGQSLSYGYTF.

About this clonotype: A much larger clone is a single base away; this may be a read error. The V call is TRBV4-1, the J call TRBJ2-5, with D tentatively TRBD1 or TRBD2 (5 bases each). This CDR3 spans 18 amino acids. Looked up from germline, CDR1 is MGHRA and CDR2 is YSYEKL. CDR3 amino acids: CASSQDRRAGTEHNEQYF. CDR3 bases: TGTGCCAGCAGCCAAGATAGGCGCGCTGGGACGGAGCACAATGAGCAGTACTTC.

This clonotype was counted at least ten times. J is TRBJ2-3 and V is TRBV4-1; possibly TRBD1 for D (5 bases). This CDR3 is 17 amino acids long. Trimming removed 1 base from V and 1 base from J, with 15 bases in between. Germline V gene lookup returns CDR1 MGHRA and CDR2 YSYEKL. The CDR3 is CASSQVMVGVGTDTQYF. CDR3 coding DNA: TGCGCCAGCAGCCAAGTGATGGTAGGGGTGGGCACAGATACGCAGTATTTT.

Remarks on this clonotype: This may be a read error: a much more frequent sequence differs by one nucleotide. This chain joins TRBV7-6 and TRBJ2-5; a possible D gene is TRBD1 (6 bases). The J call is uncertain, as TRBJ2-7 better fits the DNA end. This CDR3 has 15 amino acids. Germline V lookup: CDR1 SGHVS, CDR2 FNYEAQ. In DNA form, the CDR3 reads TGTGCCAGCAGCAACCGGGCCAGGGGCTCCTACGAGCAGTACTTC. It encodes CASSNRARGSYEQYF.

This clonotype ranks as medium-sized. This rearrangement joins TRBV10-3 to TRBJ2-3, with no clear D. The CDR3 runs to 14 residues. The germline V gene encodes CDR1 ENHRY and CDR2 SYGVKD. V was shortened by 4 bases and J by 2 bases, with 10 bases between the two germline ends. The CDR3 DNA follows: TGTGCCATCAGTGGAGGCGGATCCACAGATACGCAGTATTTT. Its translation is CAISGGGSTDTQYF.

The rearrangement uses TRBV12-3 or TRBV12-4 and TRBJ2-3; TRBD2 agrees at 9 bases. The CDR3 is 15 residues long. Trimming at V came to 6 bases and at J to 5 bases, leaving 9 bases not matched to a gene. CDR3 sequence reads: CASRERASGKDTQYF. The CDR3 region has the DNA TGTGCCAGCAGGGAAAGGGCTAGCGGGAAAGATACGCAGTATTTT.

The chain uses TRBV28 and TRBJ2-6; 9 bases map to TRBD2. The J call may be mistaken, given a closer DNA end match to TRBJ2-7. The V gene's germline CDR1 is MDHEN and CDR2 SYDVKM. The CDR3 sequence is 15 residues long. Here the CDR3 reads CASSFISGSRYEQYF. The CDR3 bases are TGTGCCAGCAGTTTTATTAGCGGGAGTAGGTACGAGCAGTACTTC.

Remarks on this clonotype: The junction departs from germline at one end; a sequencing error may be responsible. The CDR3 protein is CATHSGQYNSPLHF. The CDR3 coding sequence is TGTGCCACCCACTCCGGACAGTATAATTCACCCCTCCACTTC. This chain links TRBV7-8 with TRBJ2-5; D perhaps matches TRBD1 (6 bases). The CDR3 runs 14 residues. Germline CDR1 reads SGHVS; CDR2 reads FQNEAQ.

The chain recombines TRBV28 with TRBJ1-2, with D possibly TRBD1 on 6 matching bases. The CDR3 contains 13 residues. V shed 7 bases and J shed 8 bases, with 17 bases lying between them. CDR1 and CDR2 (germline): MDHEN, SYDVKM. The CDR3 sequence: CASNPPPGVGYTF. The DNA of the CDR3 is TGTGCCAGCAACCCTCCCCCAGGGGTAGGCTACACCTTC.

The chain has TRBV6-1 and TRBJ2-4; 14 bases agree with TRBD2. V was pared by 3 bases and J by 7 bases, with 2 bases of the junction left unmatched. This CDR3 contains 15 residues. Germline loops: CDR1 MNHNS, CDR2 SASEGT. Here the CDR3 reads CASSETSGGANIQYF. Written as DNA, the CDR3 is TGTGCCAGCAGTGAGACTAGCGGGGGGGCCAACATTCAGTACTTC.

The sample holds one count of this clonotype. The V call is TRBV7-6, the J call TRBJ2-1; 12 bases are shared with TRBD2. The end of the DNA aligns better with TRBJ2-5, so the J call may be wrong. The CDR3 has 19 amino acids. The germline gives CDR1 SGHVS, CDR2 FNYEAQ. The CDR3 bases are TGTGCCAGCAGCTTAAGTTTATGGACTAGCGGGGCGAACAAAGAGACCCAGTACTTC. It yields the protein CASSLSLWTSGANKETQYF.

V and J are TRBV7-9 and TRBJ2-1, with D possibly being TRBD1 (6 bases). The J call could be wrong; TRBJ2-5 is a better fit for the DNA end. The CDR3 contains 14 residues. Germline V lookup: CDR1 SEHNR, CDR2 FQNEAQ (reference sequence). DNA for the CDR3: TGTGCCAGCAGCTTATCAGGGGTCAAAGAGACCCAGTACTTC. Its protein is CASSLSGVKETQYF.

In its sample, this clonotype is medium-sized. The rearrangement joins TRBV28 to TRBJ1-1; D remains ambiguous. The ends were cut back, 9 bases at V and 3 bases at J, with 5 bases in the middle. Germline V CDR1 and CDR2: MDHEN, SYDVKM. The CDR3 runs 10 residues. The chain's CDR3 is CASRDTEAFF. CDR3 sequence (DNA): TGTGCCAGTCGCGACACTGAAGCTTTCTTT.

This clonotype has only one observation. The gene calls are TRBV7-6 and TRBJ2-3, with D uncertain. CDR3 size: 14 residues. Germline values: CDR1 SGHVS, CDR2 FNYEAQ. V dropped 3 bases and J dropped 4 bases, with 11 bases sitting between them. In nucleotides, the CDR3 is TGTGCCAGCAGCTTGGGGTCTGCAGCAGATACGCAGTATTTT. This codes for CASSLGSAADTQYF. Looking up the rest from reference TRBV7-6 and TRBJ2-3 gives the full variable domain: GAGVSQSPRYKVTKRGQDVALRCDPISGHVSLYWYRQALGQGPEFLTYFNYEAQQDKSGLPNDRFSAERPEGSISTLTIQRTEQRDSAMYRCASSLGSAADTQYFGPGTRLTVL.

This sequence joins TRBV6-6 and TRBJ2-7; D uncertain. Deletions cut 5 bases from V and 7 bases from J, with 24 bases between. Germline V CDR1 and CDR2: MNHNY, SVGAGI (reference sequence). The CDR3 spans 16 residues. The CDR3 region is CASSRLVGITYNEQYF. The CDR3 bases are TGTGCCAGCAGTCGCTTGGTAGGGATCACCTACAATGAGCAGTACTTC.

The chain carries TRBV7-2 and TRBJ2-3, with D tentatively TRBD2 (5 bases). Germline V gene sequence: CDR1 SGHTA, CDR2 FQGNSA. The CDR3 is 14 amino acids. The V gene lost 4 bases and the J gene lost 7 bases, with 15 bases spanning the gap. The CDR3 loop is CASSSVGNVNTQYF. The CDR3, as DNA: TGTGCCAGCAGCTCGGTCGGGAACGTGAATACGCAGTATTTT.

CDR3 protein: CASSLPGTANSYEQYF. CDR3 in DNA: TGTGCCAGCAGTTTGCCGGGGACAGCGAACTCCTACGAGCAGTACTTC. This chain links TRBV28 with TRBJ2-7; 7 bases are shared with TRBD1. With V trimmed by 3 bases and J by 0 bases, 8 bases remained unmatched. Germline CDR1 MDHEN, CDR2 SYDVKM. The CDR3 loop spans 16 amino acids.

This chain links TRBV7-9 with TRBJ2-5; 7 nucleotides agree with TRBD2. The DNA end lines up better with TRBJ2-1; the J call may be wrong. Germline V gene lookup returns CDR1 SEHNR and CDR2 FQNEAQ (reference sequence). The CDR3 spans 17 residues. CDR3 nucleotide sequence: TGTGCCAGCAGCTTAGCCTACGATAGCGGGTCCTACAATGAGCAGTTCTTC. Protein: CASSLAYDSGSYNEQFF.

A word on this clonotype: No conserved phenylalanine or tryptophan is present at the end of the CDR3, so a read error is the likely explanation. No DNA is shown, since the ends of the CDR3 on it are uncertain; the CDR3 is the one TCRdb lists. The chain carries TRBV6-1 and TRBJ2-7; TRBD1 was called by the table and not checked on the DNA. Germline V gene data show CDR1 as MNHNS and CDR2 as SASEGT. The CDR3 comprises 17 residues, both ends counted. This CDR3 reads CASSRGGTGAQGYTFGS.

The J gene is TRBJ2-5, the V gene TRBV10-3; 8 positions agree with TRBD1. This CDR3 has 17 residues. Germline values: CDR1 ENHRY, CDR2 SYGVKD. The ends lost 0 bases at V and 2 bases at J; junction bases unmatched: 8. CDR3 region: CAISESIAGTGQETQYF. CDR3 DNA: TGTGCCATCAGTGAGTCGATTGCCGGGACAGGACAAGAGACCCAGTACTTC.

DNA of the CDR3: TGTGCCAGCAGTGAAGCGCAAAGGGTGATTAATGAAAAACTGTTTTTT. Residues: CASSEAQRVINEKLFF. The rearrangement uses TRBV6-1 and TRBJ1-4; D is unclear. The V end lost 0 bases, the J end lost 4 bases, and 12 bases lay between the germline ends. The CDR3 covers 16 residues. CDR1 and CDR2 from the germline V gene are MNHNS and SASEGT.

V and J are TRBV7-9 and TRBJ2-3; 12 positions agree with TRBD2. The DNA end is a closer match to TRBJ2-1, so the J assignment may be wrong. Germline-derived CDR1 and CDR2 are SEHNR and FQNEAQ (reference sequence). The CDR3 is made up of 21 amino acids. In DNA, the CDR3 is TGTGCCAGCAGGTCTGCCGGTTTGGGACAGCCCACTAGCGGGAGGAACCATGAGCAGTTCTTC. It specifies CASRSAGLGQPTSGRNHEQFF.

This clonotype is medium-sized. V usage is TRBV4-1 and J usage is TRBJ2-5, with D hard to call. CDR1 is MGHRA, CDR2 YSYEKL, per germline. The CDR3 sequence is 15 residues long. Trimming shortened V by 4 bases and J by 2 bases, and 14 bases separated the two germline ends. Here the CDR3 DNA reads TGCGCCAGCAGCCTCAAATCGGGCACGCAAGAGACCCAGTACTTC. Residues: CASSLKSGTQETQYF.